This T cell receptor beta chain was documented in a study of post-analysis software for immune sequencing data. Whole-study results and caveats: Clustering by F measure revealed strong co-clustering among samples prepared together in one batch. Controls showed lower frequencies than patients for four to six TRBV segments, and TRBV5-6, TRBV5-1 and TRBV20-1 were among these. Significantly lower normalized Chao1 diversity was seen in multiple sclerosis patients than in controls.

This clonotype was found a few times. Antigen specificity is unknown. TCR beta cDNA libraries had unique molecular identifiers. When about 0.85 to 11 million T cells were used, they gave approximately 530,000 cDNA molecules. One entry per CDR3 protein results from TCRdb running MiXCR on the PCR reads. The repertoire holds about half a million distinct CDR3 sequences, under 40% seen once, with 4.5% to 7.5% in the top ten. V dropped 5 bases and J dropped 5; count of bases not matched to a gene: 10. The CDR3 has 14 amino acids. From germline, CDR1 is DFQATT and CDR2 SNEGSKA (reference sequence). Input material: blood. This rearrangement joins TRBV20-1 to TRBJ1-1; 8 positions match TRBD1. This receptor was taken from a girl under 18 with multiple sclerosis. Here the CDR3 DNA reads TGCAGTGCTGGCTCGACAGGGGATCGGACTGAAGCTTTCTTT. Protein product: CSAGSTGDRTEAFF.